This TCR beta chain was recovered during a study of CD8+CD57+ T cells in acquired aplastic anemia. Study background: Sorted CD4+ and CD8+ cells gave a mean 3.2 ug DNA, range about 0.19 to 27.4 ug.

Genomic DNA, the template, was used for profiling of the TCR beta VDJ and CDR3. TCRdb used MiXCR to reprocess the reads, holding one entry per CDR3 protein. The sample comprises 190,000 or so distinct CDR3 sequences, under 50% of which are singletons, and more than 1.5% rests with the top ten. All sequencing subjects had displayed CD8+CD57+ cell expansion on flow cytometry. The CDR3 spans 15 residues. Germline V lookup: CDR1 LNHDA, CDR2 SQIVND (reference sequence). V lost 2 bases, J lost 4 bases, and 14 bases lay in between. Study results and limitations: Patients and controls shared 25 to 30 CD8+ CDR3 sequences, which appeared highly expressed in patients and within their immunodominant clones. Significant differences in CD8+ Simpson's diversity were not observed between patients and controls.

As to this clonotype: Its specificity is not known.

The sequencing input was sorted CD4+, CD8+, or CD8+CD57+ T cells (not recorded which) from PBMCs. The receptor comes from a human donor with aplastic anemia. V usage is TRBV19 and J usage is TRBJ1-2; D not resolved. Here the CDR3 DNA reads TGTGCCAGTAGTATACGTCCAGCCCAGTCCTATGGCTACACCTTC. It specifies CASSIRPAQSYGYTF.